This T cell receptor (beta chain) was identified in a study of identical twins. Germline CDR1 and CDR2: DFQATT and SNEGSKA (reference sequence). V was trimmed by 3 bases and J by 2 bases, leaving 14 bases between them. The CDR3 totals 14 residues. One entry per CDR3 protein, called by TCRdb with MiXCR from the 5' RACE reads. The sample shows 520,000 or so distinct CDR3 sequences, less than 25% of them seen only once. This sample was also put to use in a study of T cells expressing NK-cell markers. That paper states: The TCR beta repertoires were obtained from sorted CD3+CD56+NKG2C+, CD3+CD56+NKG2C- and CD3+CD56-NKG2C+ T cells.

J is TRBJ2-7 and V is TRBV20-1; tentatively, D is TRBD2 (6 bases). The sample consisted of CD4+ T cells sorted from blood. This clonotype was obtained from a woman aged 18-30 years in good health. This CDR3 is CSASKRGGTYEQYF. The DNA for the CDR3 is TGCAGTGCTAGCAAGCGCGGAGGGACCTACGAGCAGTACTTC.